The present T cell receptor (beta chain) was sequenced within a study of T-cell reconstitution after alpha-beta-depleted transplantation in children. Regarding the study as a whole: Elevated TCRbeta diversity at day 60 was traced, in some patients, to surviving recipient T cells and thymic progenitors. T-cell counts and diversity at one year post-transplant came mainly from newly produced T cells. Where alpha-beta T cells came from about two months after transplant was reportedly several hundred expanded graft clones.

Preparing the TCRbeta library involved the use of unique molecular identifiers. TCRdb processed the PCR reads anew with MiXCR; each CDR3 protein has one entry. The data contain 610,000 or so distinct CDR3 sequences, 25% to 30% of them singletons. The CDR3 covers 18 residues. The V and J ends lost 1 base and 5 bases, in that order; junction bases with no gene match: 12. Regarding this clonotype: Its target is unknown.

The chain carries TRBV12-3 or TRBV12-4 and TRBJ2-5; 11 bases fit TRBD1. The receptor comes from a boy under two years old with Wiskott-Aldrich syndrome, due to receive a stem cell transplant. Sequenced here: PBMCs, sampled before TCRalphabeta/CD19-depleted stem cell transplant. The CDR3 nucleotides are TGTGCCAGCAGTTTAGGGTTTAGGACAGGGGGCGGGAGTGAGACCCAGTACTTC. Protein: CASSLGFRTGGGSETQYF.